Each of the 16 T cell receptor beta chains below was sequenced from the same sample in a study of blood T cell repertoires in COVID-19. The method was immunoSEQ multiplex PCR; TCRdb's version includes in-frame clones alone and lacks a portion of them. The sample lists roughly 150,000 clones, around 83% occurring once. Sequencing was carried out using peripheral blood. These receptors were collected from a woman aged 70-85 years who had recovered from COVID-19.

DNA for the CDR3: TGTGCCACCAGTGACCCCCTCCCTATGCGGGAGGGCCGGTCCTACAATGAGCAGTTCTTC. Its translation is CATSDPLPMREGRSYNEQFF. The chain joins TRBV24-1 to TRBJ2-1; TRBD2 matches at 9 bases. Germline V CDR1 and CDR2: KGHDR, SFDVKD. The J segment lost 1 base and the V segment lost 4 bases, leaving 16 bases of the junction unmatched. This CDR3 has 20 residues.

The rearrangement links TRBV14 to TRBJ1-1; D not resolved. The CDR3 loop spans 14 amino acids. V lost 5 bases and J 1 base, leaving 11 bases between the germline ends. CDR1 SGHDN and CDR2 FVKESK come from the germline V gene. For the CDR3, the DNA is TGTGCCAGCAGCGGGAGGGCGGGGAACACTGAAGCTTTCTTT. Amino acids: CASSGRAGNTEAFF.

A note on this clone: The sample has other DNA sequences that encode this CDR3 too. This chain connects TRBV7-9 to TRBJ2-7, with 8 bases aligning to TRBD1. V gave up 5 bases and J gave up 0 bases; unmatched junction bases: 3. This CDR3 has 14 residues. Germline V gives CDR1 SEHNR, CDR2 FQNEAQ (reference sequence). The CDR3 is CASSPDRASYEQYF. CDR3 DNA sequence: TGTGCCAGCAGCCCGGACAGGGCCTCCTACGAGCAGTACTTC.

The J gene is TRBJ1-1, the V gene TRBV9; 8 nucleotides match TRBD1. V lost 3 bases, J lost 8 bases, and 15 bases stayed unmatched. The CDR3 runs 16 residues. Germline CDR1 reads SGDLS; CDR2 reads YYNGEE. Here the CDR3 DNA reads TGTGCCAGCAGCGGAGGCCCTCAGGGGGCGGTTGTGGAAGCTTTCTTT. It encodes CASSGGPQGAVVEAFF.

The chain employs TRBV3-1 (or the pseudogene TRBV3-2) and TRBJ2-7; D is ambiguous. Germline V lookup: CDR1 LGHDT, CDR2 YNNKEL (reference sequence). The CDR3 has 14 residues. V gave up 3 bases and J gave up 6 bases, with 15 bases separating them. The CDR3 DNA reads as TGTGCCAGCAGCCACCTCGAAAATAGTCGCGAGCAGTACTTC. Amino acids: CASSHLENSREQYF.

The genes are TRBV3-1 (or the pseudogene TRBV3-2) and TRBJ1-2, with 9 bases lining up with TRBD1. This CDR3 is built from 14 residues. Germline CDR1 is LGHDT and CDR2 is YNNKEL (reference sequence). V lost 3 bases and J lost 4; bases outside the gene matches: 3. The DNA for the CDR3 is TGTGCCAGCAGCCATGTACAGGGGGCCTATGGCTACACCTTC. Protein sequence: CASSHVQGAYGYTF.

The chain couples TRBV7-3 to TRBJ2-7; D is possibly TRBD2 (6 bases). The tail of the sequence fits TRBJ2-5 better, so the J call may be wrong. This CDR3 region has 13 residues. The germline gives CDR1 SGHTA, CDR2 FQGTGA. The CDR3 sequence: CASSLMGGETQYF. CDR3 DNA: TGTGCCAGCAGCTTAATGGGGGGAGAGACCCAGTACTTC.

J is TRBJ2-1 and V is TRBV23-1; TRBD2 matches at 7 bases. TRBV23-1 is labeled an ORF, and its function is uncertain. The trim removed 0 bases at V and 0 bases at J, leaving 8 bases unmatched. This CDR3 is built from 18 residues. The CDR3 DNA sequence: TGCGCCAGCAGTCAATCCTCCTCGCGCGGGGGCTCCTACAATGAGCAGTTCTTC. It encodes CASSQSSSRGGSYNEQFF.

The chain has TRBV28 and TRBJ2-7; D is uncertain. Germline lookup yields CDR1 MDHEN and CDR2 SYDVKM. V dropped 8 bases and J dropped 0 bases, with 17 bases sitting between them. The CDR3 has 15 residues. The CDR3 loop reads CASESPGVSSYEQYF. CDR3 nucleotides: TGTGCCAGCGAATCCCCCGGAGTTAGCTCCTACGAGCAGTACTTC.

The V gene is TRBV4-1, the J gene TRBJ1-2; D may be TRBD1 (6 bases). There are 15 residues in the CDR3. CDR1 is MGHRA, CDR2 YSYEKL, per germline. Trimming removed 0 bases from V and 7 bases from J, with 15 bases in between. The CDR3 is CASSQDGGARGGYTF. DNA for the CDR3: TGCGCCAGCAGCCAAGATGGGGGGGCCCGGGGTGGCTACACCTTC.

This clone was seen only once. V gene TRBV6-5 combines with J gene TRBJ1-1; possibly TRBD1 for D (6 bases). This CDR3 spans 16 amino acids. V dropped 0 bases and J dropped 1 base, with 12 bases sitting between them. Germline CDR1 reads MNHEY; CDR2 reads SVGAGI. The CDR3 here is CASSYSKRQENTEAFF. The CDR3 DNA follows: TGTGCCAGCAGTTACTCTAAAAGACAGGAGAACACTGAAGCTTTCTTT.

The V gene is TRBV18, the J gene TRBJ2-7; D possibly corresponds to TRBD1 (5 bases). Trimming removed 3 bases at V and 5 bases at J, with 11 bases between. CDR1 and CDR2 (germline): KGHSH, LQKENI. This CDR3 contains 13 residues. For the CDR3, the DNA is TGTGCCAGCTCACCGGGGCTTCGGGACGAGCAGTACTTC. Translation: CASSPGLRDEQYF. Using reference TRBV18 and TRBJ2-7 for the parts outside the CDR3, the full variable domain is NAGVMQNPRHLVRRRGQEARLRCSPMKGHSHVYWYRQLPEEGLKFMVYLQKENIIDESGMPKERFSAEFPKEGPSILRIQQVVRGDSAAYFCASSPGLRDEQYFGPGTRLTVT.

V gene TRBV7-8 combines with J gene TRBJ1-2, with 8 bases identical to TRBD1. The length of the CDR3 is 16 residues. Unmatched junction bases numbered 15, after V lost 7 bases and J lost 5 bases. Germline values: CDR1 SGHVS, CDR2 FQNEAQ. CDR3 sequence reads: CASTSGQVPLSYGYTF. The CDR3 DNA follows: TGTGCCAGCACCTCGGGACAGGTGCCCCTCTCGTATGGCTACACCTTC.

This chain links TRBV5-1 with TRBJ2-6; 11 nucleotides match TRBD1. The junction had 2 bases not matched to a gene; V was cut back by 3 bases and J by 0 bases. The length of the CDR3 is 17 residues. Germline CDR1 is SGHRS and CDR2 is YFSETQ. The DNA of the CDR3 is TGCGCCAGCAGCTCCGGGACAGGGGGCTCTGGGGCCAACGTCCTGACTTTC. As protein: CASSSGTGGSGANVLTF.

J is TRBJ2-6 and V is TRBV27; 10 bases map to TRBD2. Germline assignment: CDR1 MNHEY and CDR2 SMNVEV (reference sequence). The ends lost 4 bases at V and 4 bases at J; junction bases unmatched: 10. This CDR3 is 18 amino acids long. The CDR3 loop reads CASSSSQREGPGANVLTF. Written as DNA, the CDR3 is TGTGCCAGCAGTTCGTCCCAGCGGGAGGGCCCCGGGGCCAACGTCCTGACTTTC.

In DNA form, the CDR3 reads TGTGCTAGTGGTCGGACAGGACAAACCTACGAGCAGTACTTC. Amino acids: CASGRTGQTYEQYF. The J gene is TRBJ2-7, the V gene TRBV12-5, with TRBD1 matching over 7 bases. The CDR3 extends over 14 amino acids. V lost 5 bases, J lost 2 bases, and 6 bases stayed unmatched. From germline, CDR1 is LGHNT and CDR2 FRNRAP.